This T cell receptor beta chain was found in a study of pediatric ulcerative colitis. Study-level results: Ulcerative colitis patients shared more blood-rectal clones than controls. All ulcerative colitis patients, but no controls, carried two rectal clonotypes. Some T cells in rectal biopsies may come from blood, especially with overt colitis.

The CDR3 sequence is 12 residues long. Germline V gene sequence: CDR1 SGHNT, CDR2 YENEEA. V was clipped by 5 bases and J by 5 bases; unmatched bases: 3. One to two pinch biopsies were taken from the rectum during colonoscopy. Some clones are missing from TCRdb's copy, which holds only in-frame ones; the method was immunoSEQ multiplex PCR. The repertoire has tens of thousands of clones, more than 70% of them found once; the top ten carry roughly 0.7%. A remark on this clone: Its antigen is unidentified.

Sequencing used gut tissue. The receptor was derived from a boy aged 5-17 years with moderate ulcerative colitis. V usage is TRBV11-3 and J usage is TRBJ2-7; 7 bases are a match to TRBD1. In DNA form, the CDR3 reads TGTGCCAGCAGCCGAACAGGGGACGAGCAGTACTTC. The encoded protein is CASSRTGDEQYF.